These 4 T cell receptor beta chains share one sample of origin, sequenced in a study of control samples from healthy donors and cancer patients. The repertoire was sequenced with immunoSEQ multiplex PCR; TCRdb's copy has only in-frame clones and lacks some. The sample includes under 200,000 clones, 85% to 95% of them seen just once. The sequenced sample was blood. These receptors originate from a woman in her 40s in good health.

This clone was detected only a few times. V gene TRBV6-2 or TRBV6-3 combines with J gene TRBJ2-7, with 8 positions matching TRBD2. The germline gives CDR1 MNHEY, CDR2 SVGEGT. V shed 6 bases, J shed 3 bases, and the junction held 7 bases outside the gene matches. This CDR3 has 14 residues. The CDR3 coding sequence is TGTGCCAGCAGCCGACTAGCGTTCTACTACGAGCAGTACTTC. Translated: CASSRLAFYYEQYF.

The rearrangement joins TRBV7-8 to TRBJ1-5, with TRBD1 as a possible D gene (5 bases). This CDR3 is 15 amino acids long. V lost 5 bases and J lost 6, with 17 bases in between. Germline loops: CDR1 SGHVS, CDR2 FQNEAQ. In DNA form, the CDR3 reads TGTGCCAGCAGCCTAAGCGACAGTGGGGGTCAGCCCCAGCATTTT. It encodes CASSLSDSGGQPQHF.

The CDR3 loop reads CASSGGQGDEKLFF. CDR3 nucleotide sequence: TGCGCCAGCAGCGGCGGACAGGGAGATGAAAAACTGTTTTTT. V usage is TRBV5-1 and J usage is TRBJ1-4, with TRBD1 identical over 8 bases. V was pared by 4 bases and J by 6 bases, with 5 bases of the junction left unmatched. This CDR3 contains 14 residues. Germline CDR1 reads SGHRS; CDR2 reads YFSETQ.

The chain has TRBV29-1 and TRBJ2-5; D not certain. This CDR3 comprises 12 residues. The ends were cut back, 4 bases at V and 3 bases at J, with 9 bases in the middle. Germline V lookup: CDR1 SQVTM, CDR2 ANQGSEA. The CDR3 DNA reads TGCAGCGTTGGGATGAGTGAAGAGACCCAGTACTTC. This codes for CSVGMSEETQYF.